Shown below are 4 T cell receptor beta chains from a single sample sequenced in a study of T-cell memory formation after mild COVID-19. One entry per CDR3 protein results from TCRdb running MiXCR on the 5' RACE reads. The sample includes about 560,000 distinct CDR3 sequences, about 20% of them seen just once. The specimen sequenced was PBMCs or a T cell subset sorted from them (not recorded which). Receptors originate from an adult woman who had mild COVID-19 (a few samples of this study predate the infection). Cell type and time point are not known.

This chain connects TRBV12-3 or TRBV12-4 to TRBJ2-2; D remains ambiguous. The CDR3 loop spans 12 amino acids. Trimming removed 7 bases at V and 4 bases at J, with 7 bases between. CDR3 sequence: CASTRSTGELFF. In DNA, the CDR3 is TGTGCCAGCACTCGAAGCACCGGGGAGCTGTTTTTT.

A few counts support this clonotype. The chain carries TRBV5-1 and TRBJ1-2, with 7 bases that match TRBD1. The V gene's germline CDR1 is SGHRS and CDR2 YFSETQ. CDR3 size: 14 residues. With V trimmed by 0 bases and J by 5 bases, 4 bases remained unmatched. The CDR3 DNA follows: TGCGCCAGCAGCTTGGGACAGGGAGAATATGGCTACACCTTC. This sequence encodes CASSLGQGEYGYTF.

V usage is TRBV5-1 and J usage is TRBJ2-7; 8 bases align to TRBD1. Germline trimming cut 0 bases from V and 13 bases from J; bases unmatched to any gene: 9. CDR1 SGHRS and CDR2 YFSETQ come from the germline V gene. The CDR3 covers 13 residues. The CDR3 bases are TGCGCCAGCAGCTTGGCAGGGGGCACTTTCCCCTACTTC. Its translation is CASSLAGGTFPYF. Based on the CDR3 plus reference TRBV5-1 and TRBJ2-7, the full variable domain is KAGVTQTPRYLIKTRGQQVTLSCSPISGHRSVSWYQQTPGQGLQFLFEYFSETQRNKGNFPGRFSGRQFSNSRSEMNVSTLELGDSALYLCASSLAGGTFPYFGPGTRLTVT.

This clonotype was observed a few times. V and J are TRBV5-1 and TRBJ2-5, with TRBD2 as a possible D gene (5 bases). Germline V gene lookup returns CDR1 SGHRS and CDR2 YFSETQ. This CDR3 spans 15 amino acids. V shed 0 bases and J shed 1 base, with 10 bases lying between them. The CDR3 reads CASSLVRTPQETQYF. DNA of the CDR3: TGCGCCAGCAGCTTGGTCCGGACTCCCCAAGAGACCCAGTACTTC.